This is a list of T cell receptor beta chains from one sample in a study of cytomegalovirus exposure and HLA in healthy donors. Clones were read by immunoSEQ multiplex PCR, and TCRdb kept only the in-frame ones, dropping some. The table lists around 90,000 clones, around 60% of them singletons, with 2.3% in the top ten. Sequenced material: PBMCs. All receptors come from a human donor in good health. The CDR3 runs from the conserved cysteine through the conserved F or W. The D gene is left open where the match is weak. Some rows mark clone size as missing; the rest say once, few, many or name a class of expanded clone.

TRBD2	15	.	TRBV4-3	TRBJ2-3	TGCGCCAGCAGCCTGGGCGCGGGGGGCACAGATACGCAGTATTTT	CASSLGAGGTDTQYF
.	14	.	TRBV5-1	TRBJ2-3	TGCGCCAGCAGCTTTGCGGGGGCCACAGATACGCAGTATTTT	CASSFAGATDTQYF
.	13	.	TRBV10-3	TRBJ2-7	TGTGCCATCAGTGAGCCCAACTCCTACGAGCAGTACTTC	CAISEPNSYEQYF
TRBD2	16	.	TRBV29-1	TRBJ2-5	TGCAGCGTCACCCCCGCCGCGGGGGGGGTACAAGAGACCCAGTACTTC	CSVTPAAGGVQETQYF
TRBD2	13	.	TRBV29-1	TRBJ2-7	TGCAGCGTCGGAGGGCGGGGGGCCCAAGAGCAGTACTTC	CSVGGRGAQEQYF
.	17	.	TRBV9	TRBJ1-1	TGTGCCAGCAGCCCACCCGGCACGGGGGGCGCGGGCACTGAAGCTTTCTTT	CASSPPGTGGAGTEAFF
.	16	.	TRBV11-3	TRBJ2-1	TGTGCCAGCAGACCCACTTGGGGGGGGCCCTACAATGAGCAGTTCTTC	CASRPTWGGPYNEQFF
TRBD2	15	.	TRBV6-4	TRBJ2-3	TGTGCCAGCAGTTCCGGGACTAGCGGGGCAGATACGCAGTATTTT	CASSSGTSGADTQYF
.	13	.	TRBV7-3	TRBJ1-1	TGTGCCAGCAGCTTATCCAGGAACACTGAAGCTTTCTTT	CASSLSRNTEAFF
.	13	.	TRBV7-2	TRBJ2-2	TGTGCCAGCAGCCTCGGGATTGGCGGGGAGCTGTTTTTT	CASSLGIGGELFF
TRBD1	14	.	TRBV9	TRBJ1-5	TGTGCCAGCAGCGCATCAGGGGGAACTCAGCCCCAGCATTTT	CASSASGGTQPQHF
.	15	.	TRBV5-1	TRBJ1-5	TGCGCCAGCAGCTTGGACCCCACGGGTAATCAGCCCCAGCATTTT	CASSLDPTGNQPQHF
TRBD1	17	few	TRBV15	TRBJ1-5	TGTGCCACCAGCAGAGATAGGTGGGCAGGGGGTGGGCAGCCCCAGCATTTT	CATSRDRWAGGGQPQHF
TRBD1	18	.	TRBV10-3	TRBJ1-5	TGTGCCATCAGTGACCCGCCGGGACAGGGGGCGAGCAATCAGCCCCAGCATTTT	CAISDPPGQGASNQPQHF
TRBD1	14	.	TRBV18	TRBJ1-2	TGTGCCAGCTCACCAGGCACAGGGGGCTATGGCTACACCTTC	CASSPGTGGYGYTF
TRBD1	15	.	TRBV9	TRBJ2-1	TGTGCCAGCAGCGTAGTGACAGGGCCCCAGGGGGAGCAGTTCTTC	CASSVVTGPQGEQFF
.	15	.	TRBV18	TRBJ1-6	TGTGCCAGCTCCTCGCGGGAGGGTTATAATTCACCCCTCCACTTT	CASSSREGYNSPLHF
TRBD2	15	.	TRBV9	TRBJ2-2	TGTGCCAGCACAGAGCGGGGGGGAAACACCGGGGAGCTGTTTTTT	CASTERGGNTGELFF
.	12	.	TRBV9	TRBJ2-7	TGTGCCAGCAGCGGGACGGACGGGGTCCGGTACTTC	CASSGTDGVRYF
TRBD1	15	few	TRBV19	TRBJ1-6	TGTGCCAGTAGTGCCCGACAGGGGTTTAATTCACCCCTCCACTTT	CASSARQGFNSPLHF
TRBD2	15	.	TRBV6-5	TRBJ2-3	TGTGCCAGCAGTTACGGAGCGGGGAGCACAGATACGCAGTATTTT	CASSYGAGSTDTQYF
.	11	once	TRBV20-1	TRBJ2-5	TGCAGTGCTAGAGATCGAGAGACCCAGTACTTC	CSARDRETQYF
TRBD2	17	.	TRBV6-1	TRBJ2-2	TGTGCCAGCAGTGAAGCTTTGGGACTAGTGAACACCGGGGAGCTGTTTTTT	CASSEALGLVNTGELFF
TRBD1	15	.	TRBV10-3	TRBJ2-7	TGTGCCATCAGTGACAGGGGGCTTAGCTCCTACGAGCAGTACTTC	CAISDRGLSSYEQYF
.	13	.	TRBV28	TRBJ1-1	TGTGCCAGCAGTTTACTAGGGGTTACTGAAGCTTTCTTT	CASSLLGVTEAFF